Below, 26 T cell receptor beta chains from the same sample are listed, as sequenced in a study of blood T cell repertoires in COVID-19 (dated by TCRdb to about 2020). The protocol used for the library was the immunoSEQ multiplex PCR assay. TCRdb holds this immuneACCESS table with in-frame rearrangements only. Some clones are missing; in checked studies, unresolved V genes explain under half, and the rest has no known cause. The sample has approximately 10,000 clones on record, roughly four fifths of them singletons. The ten largest clones add up to 30% to 45% of the sample. Sequencing used peripheral blood. These receptors were taken from a human donor in a cohort sampled during active COVID-19.

This clone was recorded only once. The chain recombines TRBV5-4 with TRBJ2-7; 7 positions match TRBD1. Per germline, CDR1 SGHNT and CDR2 YYREEE (reference sequence). The CDR3 loop spans 14 amino acids. Trimming removed 0 bases from V and 2 bases from J; junction bases left unmatched: 2. The CDR3 is CASSLEGGAYEQYF. The CDR3 DNA follows: TGTGCCAGCAGCTTGGAAGGGGGCGCCTACGAGCAGTACTTC.

The chain is built from TRBV2 and TRBJ1-1, with D possibly matching TRBD1 (6 bases). The CDR3 contains 12 residues. Looked up from germline, CDR1 is SNHLY and CDR2 is FYNNEI. Trimming took 4 bases from V and 8 from J, leaving 11 bases between them. This CDR3 is CASSVGGQEAFF. The CDR3 nucleotides read TGTGCCAGCAGTGTCGGGGGGCAGGAAGCTTTCTTT.

This chain joins TRBV7-8 and TRBJ2-7, with 8 bases that match TRBD1. V was clipped by 5 bases and J by 2 bases; unmatched bases: 11. This CDR3 region has 16 residues. From germline, CDR1 is SGHVS and CDR2 FQNEAQ. This CDR3 reads CASSVGRDRGAYEQYF. CDR3 coding DNA: TGTGCCAGCAGCGTGGGCCGAGACAGGGGCGCCTACGAGCAGTACTTC.

This chain links TRBV6-2 or TRBV6-3 with TRBJ1-6; D unresolved. The germline V gene encodes CDR1 MNHEY and CDR2 SVGEGT. V was pared by 6 bases and J by 13 bases, with 16 bases between. The CDR3 length is 13 residues. CDR3 coding DNA: TGTGCCAGCAGCCGCCGACTAGCGGGGCCCCTCCACTTT. Translating gives CASSRRLAGPLHF.

This clone is a singleton in its sample. This rearrangement joins TRBV18 to TRBJ1-1; the match to TRBD1 covers 7 bases. V lost 1 base and J lost 5; bases outside the gene matches: 4. This CDR3 has 14 residues. Germline lookup yields CDR1 KGHSH and CDR2 LQKENI. This chain's CDR3 is CASSPQGAGTEAFF. Written as DNA, the CDR3 is TGTGCCAGCTCACCACAGGGGGCTGGGACTGAAGCTTTCTTT.

The rearrangement uses TRBV18 and TRBJ1-2; D remains ambiguous. The V gene lost 5 bases and the J gene lost 5 bases, with 12 bases spanning the gap. The CDR3 contains 13 residues. Germline-derived CDR1 and CDR2 are KGHSH and LQKENI. CDR3: CASSSFRFYGYTF. The CDR3 DNA reads TGTGCCAGCTCATCATTTCGGTTTTATGGCTACACCTTC.

This clone was recorded only once. The V and J genes are TRBV30 and TRBJ2-7, with 7 bases lining up with TRBD1. Germline V gene lookup returns CDR1 GTSNPN and CDR2 SVGIG (reference sequence). The CDR3 consists of 12 residues. With 1 base clipped from V and 5 bases from J, the junction kept 2 bases outside the gene matches. CDR3 loop: CAWSGQGNEQYF. As DNA, the CDR3 is TGTGCCTGGAGTGGACAGGGCAACGAGCAGTACTTC.

The chain uses TRBV10-3 and TRBJ1-2; tentatively, D is TRBD1 (5 bases). CDR3 size: 14 residues. Trimming removed 4 bases at V and 8 bases at J, with 17 bases between. CDR1 is ENHRY and CDR2 is SYGVKD in the germline V gene. CDR3 DNA: TGTGCCATCAGTGCGACAGAAACCTCGAGAGGCTACACCTTC. As protein: CAISATETSRGYTF.

This clone was seen once. The genes are TRBV7-8 and TRBJ2-1; TRBD2 matches at 7 bases. With 2 bases clipped from V and 8 bases from J, the junction kept 15 bases outside the gene matches. The V gene's germline CDR1 is SGHVS and CDR2 FQNEAQ. The CDR3 is 17 residues long. CDR3 loop: CASSLRASGRAVDEQFF. The CDR3 bases are TGTGCCAGCAGCTTAAGGGCTAGCGGACGCGCGGTGGATGAGCAGTTCTTC.

The J gene is TRBJ2-7, the V gene TRBV10-3; 10 bases agree with TRBD2. The V segment lost 3 bases and the J segment 0 bases; nucleotides outside the gene matches: 2. Germline V gives CDR1 ENHRY, CDR2 SYGVKD. The length of the CDR3 is 15 residues. The CDR3 DNA reads TGTGCCATCAGTGATAGGACTAGCGGCTCCTACGAGCAGTACTTC. Amino acid sequence: CAISDRTSGSYEQYF.

The gene calls are TRBV9 and TRBJ1-3; TRBD1 matches 8 bases. With V trimmed by 4 bases and J by 7 bases, 13 bases remained unmatched. Looked up from germline, CDR1 is SGDLS and CDR2 is YYNGEE. This CDR3 has 16 residues. Here the CDR3 DNA reads TGTGCCAGCAGCCCGTGGACAGGGTATAATTGGAACACCATATATTTT. It translates to CASSPWTGYNWNTIYF. Combining the CDR3 with reference TRBV9 and TRBJ1-3 gives the whole variable domain DSGVTQTPKHLITATGQRVTLRCSPRSGDLSVYWYQQSLDQGLQFLIQYYNGEERAKGNILERFSAQQFPDLHSELNLSSLELGDSALYFCASSPWTGYNWNTIYFGEGSWLTVV.

The chain combines TRBV3-1 (or the pseudogene TRBV3-2) with TRBJ2-5; no clear D gene. The CDR3 contains 15 residues. Germline V gives CDR1 LGHDT, CDR2 YNNKEL (reference sequence). Trimming stripped 0 bases from V and 2 bases from J, with 10 bases between. The CDR3 DNA follows: TGTGCCAGCAGCCAAGAGCAGTTGATACAAGAGACCCAGTACTTC. This encodes CASSQEQLIQETQYF.

The V and J genes are TRBV12-3 or TRBV12-4 and TRBJ2-7; D is uncertain. The CDR3 sequence is 11 residues long. The V gene lost 5 bases and the J gene lost 1 base, with 3 bases spanning the gap. The CDR3 protein is CASSPSYEQYF. In DNA form, the CDR3 reads TGTGCCAGCAGTCCGTCCTACGAGCAGTACTTC.

The rearrangement joins TRBV6-5 to TRBJ1-4, with TRBD1 matching over 9 bases. The CDR3 has 15 residues. Germline V gene data show CDR1 as MNHEY and CDR2 as SVGAGI. V shed 3 bases, J shed 8 bases, and the junction held 7 bases outside the gene matches. The CDR3 protein is CASSYSTGGREKLFF. CDR3 in DNA: TGTGCCAGCAGTTATTCGACAGGGGGGCGGGAAAAACTGTTTTTT.

This clone has only a few counts. The chain couples TRBV5-1 to TRBJ1-6, with 7 bases lining up with TRBD1. V shed 5 bases, J shed 8 bases, and the junction held 7 bases outside the gene matches. Germline V gene sequence: CDR1 SGHRS, CDR2 YFSETQ. The CDR3 loop spans 14 amino acids. The CDR3 region has the DNA TGCGCCAGCAGTACAGGGGAAGGTTATTCACCCCTCCACTTT. Residues: CASSTGEGYSPLHF. Variable domain in full (rest from reference TRBV5-1 and TRBJ1-6): KAGVTQTPRYLIKTRGQQVTLSCSPISGHRSVSWYQQTPGQGLQFLFEYFSETQRNKGNFPGRFSGRQFSNSRSEMNVSTLELGDSALYLCASSTGEGYSPLHFGNGTRLTVT.

The chain recombines TRBV15 with TRBJ2-7; perhaps TRBD1 as D (6 bases). Germline assignment: CDR1 LNHNV and CDR2 YYDKDF (reference sequence). Trimming took off 0 bases at V and 0 bases at J, with 9 bases between the two ends. The CDR3 totals 15 residues. CDR3 bases: TGTGCCACCAGCAGAGAAACAGGGTACTCCTACGAGCAGTACTTC. Encoded protein: CATSRETGYSYEQYF.

The chain couples TRBV9 to TRBJ1-6, with 8 bases lining up with TRBD1. Germline V gene sequence: CDR1 SGDLS, CDR2 YYNGEE. The CDR3 is 15 residues long. V gave up 4 bases and J gave up 7 bases; unmatched junction bases: 7. CDR3 bases: TGTGCCAGCAGCATCCTCGGACAGGGAAATTCACCCCTCCACTTT. Protein: CASSILGQGNSPLHF.

The rearrangement uses TRBV18 and TRBJ2-7, with a tentative D call TRBD1 (6 bases). The V gene's germline CDR1 is KGHSH and CDR2 LQKENI. With 3 bases removed from V and 1 base from J, the gap between germline ends came to 13 bases. The CDR3 totals 15 residues. The CDR3 spells CASSPRQVQSYEQYF. The CDR3 DNA follows: TGTGCCAGCTCACCTCGACAGGTCCAGTCCTACGAGCAGTACTTC.

The gene calls are TRBV6-6 and TRBJ1-3; D not certain. CDR1 is MNHNY, CDR2 SVGAGI, per germline (reference sequence). The CDR3 spans 14 residues. Trimming removed 6 bases from V and 0 bases from J, with 9 bases in between. The CDR3 region has the DNA TGTGCCAGCAGCCCGCTGCGCTCTGGAAACACCATATATTTT. Translated, it gives CASSPLRSGNTIYF.

The chain combines TRBV5-1 with TRBJ1-5; 11 bases align to TRBD1. The CDR3 has 14 amino acids. The J segment lost 6 bases and the V segment lost 4 bases, leaving 3 bases of the junction unmatched. Germline lookup yields CDR1 SGHRS and CDR2 YFSETQ. In nucleotides, the CDR3 is TGCGCCAGCAGCGACGGGACAGGGGGTCAGCCCCAGCATTTT. Residues: CASSDGTGGQPQHF.

J is TRBJ1-5 and V is TRBV19; TRBD1 matches 8 bases. CDR3 length: 17 amino acids. The trim removed 8 bases at V and 0 bases at J, leaving 12 bases unmatched. From germline, CDR1 is LNHDA and CDR2 SQIVND (reference sequence). The CDR3: CASRDRGELYSNQPQHF. In DNA form, the CDR3 reads TGTGCCAGTCGAGACAGGGGCGAGTTGTATAGCAATCAGCCCCAGCATTTT.

The CDR3: CASSLFFGTGNNSPLHF. The CDR3 bases are TGTGCCAGCAGCCTTTTTTTCGGGACAGGGAATAATTCACCCCTCCACTTT. The chain carries TRBV5-6 and TRBJ1-6; the match to TRBD1 covers 9 bases. Trimming at V came to 4 bases and at J to 5 bases, leaving 10 bases not matched to a gene. Germline CDR1 and CDR2: SGHDT and YYEEEE. CDR3 length: 17 residues.

This chain uses TRBV27 with TRBJ1-1; 7 nucleotides line up with TRBD1. This CDR3 has 14 residues. The ends lost 6 bases at V and 1 base at J; junction bases unmatched: 5. Germline V gene data show CDR1 as MNHEY and CDR2 as SMNVEV (reference sequence). CDR3 sequence (DNA): TGTGCCAGCAGGCTACAGGGGCAGAACACTGAAGCTTTCTTT. Translating it yields CASRLQGQNTEAFF.

This chain joins TRBV19 and TRBJ2-2; the match to TRBD1 covers 7 bases. The CDR3 is 16 amino acids. The V gene's germline CDR1 is LNHDA and CDR2 SQIVND (reference sequence). The V gene end was trimmed by 4 bases and the J gene end by 2 bases; junction bases not matched to a gene: 7. CDR3 residues: CASSTLGTANTGELFF. CDR3 bases: TGTGCCAGTAGTACATTAGGGACAGCCAACACCGGGGAGCTGTTTTTT.

The chain recombines TRBV6-5 with TRBJ2-7; 9 bases are shared with TRBD1. The CDR3 extends over 13 amino acids. Germline assignment: CDR1 MNHEY and CDR2 SVGAGI. The V segment lost 5 bases and the J segment 8 bases; nucleotides outside the gene matches: 7. The CDR3, as DNA: TGTGCCAGCAGTCCCGGGACAGGGAATAAGCAGTACTTC. Translated, it gives CASSPGTGNKQYF.

V is TRBV5-4 and J is TRBJ2-7; 8 bases are shared with TRBD1. The CDR3 spans 14 residues. Looked up from germline, CDR1 is SGHNT and CDR2 is YYREEE (reference sequence). V was pared by 4 bases and J by 3 bases, with 6 bases of the junction left unmatched. In DNA, the CDR3 is TGTGCCAGCAGCGCTGGGACAGGAGTCTACGAGCAGTACTTC. Its protein is CASSAGTGVYEQYF.